The 28 T cell receptor beta chains presented below share a single source sample, sequenced in a study of Ad26.COV2.S vaccination and SARS-CoV-2 variants. Some clones are missing from TCRdb's copy, which holds only in-frame ones; the method was immunoSEQ multiplex PCR. The sample shows around 450,000 clones, around nine tenths of them seen only once. Treatment in this sample: around 19 received Ad26.COV2.S at low or high dose, single or two shots; 5 received placebo; per-sample allocation not given. Sampling was done on day 63 after the first vaccine or placebo injection. The sample here was peripheral blood, taken in a trial of Ad26.COV2.S vaccine versus placebo. The receptors were gathered from a person aged 18-60 years who received the Ad26.COV2.S COVID-19 vaccine or a placebo.

The V call is TRBV6-5, the J call TRBJ2-3, with D perhaps given as TRBD1 or TRBD2 (5 bases each). The CDR3 runs to 14 residues. Germline V gene sequence: CDR1 MNHEY, CDR2 SVGAGI. Trimming took off 5 bases at V and 1 base at J, with 10 bases between the two ends. CDR3 loop: CASSRTGRTDTQYF. As DNA, the CDR3 is TGTGCCAGCAGTAGGACGGGACGCACAGATACGCAGTATTTT.

The V and J genes are TRBV5-1 and TRBJ1-2; a weak D match, TRBD1 (5 bases). The CDR3 spans 16 residues. CDR1 and CDR2 from the germline V gene are SGHRS and YFSETQ. V was pared by 0 bases and J by 4 bases, with 16 bases between. Written as DNA, the CDR3 is TGCGCCAGCAGCTTGGTGGGTCAGGGAAGATCCTATGGCTACACCTTC. Its translation: CASSLVGQGRSYGYTF.

V gene TRBV7-3 combines with J gene TRBJ2-7; D may match TRBD1 or TRBD2 (5 bases each). CDR3 length: 16 residues. Germline V gene data show CDR1 as SGHTA and CDR2 as FQGTGA. V was pared by 4 bases and J by 6 bases, with 22 bases between. CDR3 sequence: CASSSIPGRGMGEQYF. The CDR3 region has the DNA TGTGCCAGCAGCTCAATTCCGGGACGGGGCATGGGCGAGCAGTACTTC. The complete variable domain, with remaining parts taken from reference TRBV7-3 and TRBJ2-7, reads GAGVSQTPSNKVTEKGKYVELRCDPISGHTALYWYRQSLGQGPEFLIYFQGTGAADDSGLPNDRFFAVRPEGSVSTLKIQRTERGDSAVYLCASSSIPGRGMGEQYFGPGTRLTVT.

V usage is TRBV30 and J usage is TRBJ2-1, with 7 bases aligning to TRBD2. J gave up 13 bases and V 4 bases, and 13 bases lay outside the gene matches. The CDR3 has 13 residues. Per germline, CDR1 GTSNPN and CDR2 SVGIG (reference sequence). The DNA of the CDR3 is TGTGCCTGGACCAAAGCGGGGCGACCTAGCCAGTTCTTC. Translating gives CAWTKAGRPSQFF.

The chain is built from TRBV6-2 or TRBV6-3 and TRBJ2-7; D is perhaps TRBD1 (5 bases). Per the germline V gene, CDR1 is MNHEY and CDR2 is SVGEGT. This CDR3 comprises 14 residues. Trimming cost V 4 bases and J 4 bases, with 14 bases left between them. The CDR3 reads CASSSTTTEYEQYF. DNA of the CDR3: TGTGCCAGCAGTTCCACCACGACAGAGTACGAGCAGTACTTC.

V and J are TRBV30 and TRBJ2-3; no clear D gene. V was clipped by 4 bases and J by 0 bases, with 8 bases between them. CDR1 is GTSNPN, CDR2 SVGIG, per germline (reference sequence). The CDR3 is 13 residues long. The CDR3 spells CAWTVLSTDTQYF. DNA for the CDR3: TGTGCCTGGACCGTCCTTAGCACAGATACGCAGTATTTT.

J is TRBJ2-7 and V is TRBV6-5; D assignment may be TRBD1 or TRBD2 (5 bases each). The CDR3 runs 12 residues. Germline lookup yields CDR1 MNHEY and CDR2 SVGAGI. Trimming removed 11 bases at V and 6 bases at J, with 17 bases between. DNA of the CDR3: TGTGCCGCCAGCCAGGGTGGAGGCGAGCAGTACTTC. Its protein product is CAASQGGGEQYF.

V is TRBV5-1 and J is TRBJ1-3; no clear D. Germline-derived CDR1 and CDR2 are SGHRS and YFSETQ. V gave up 0 bases and J gave up 0 bases, with 7 bases separating them. This CDR3 comprises 15 residues. The chain's CDR3 is CASSLAGSSGNTIYF. CDR3 in DNA: TGCGCCAGCAGCTTGGCCGGATCCTCTGGAAACACCATATATTTT.

The chain is built from TRBV18 and TRBJ2-5; TRBD2 agrees at 8 bases. With V trimmed by 6 bases and J by 2 bases, 8 bases remained unmatched. CDR1 KGHSH and CDR2 LQKENI come from the germline V gene. This CDR3 is built from 15 residues. The CDR3 is CASSDQRGGQETQYF. The CDR3 nucleotides read TGTGCCAGCTCGGACCAACGGGGGGGACAAGAGACCCAGTACTTC.

Notes on this clone: The sample contains more than one DNA sequence encoding this CDR3. The V and J genes are TRBV6-5 and TRBJ1-5, with D uncertain. This CDR3 has 13 residues. Germline V gene sequence: CDR1 MNHEY, CDR2 SVGAGI. The ends were cut back, 3 bases at V and 5 bases at J, with 8 bases in the middle. This chain's CDR3 is CASSYSRDQPQHF. The CDR3 coding sequence is TGTGCCAGCAGTTATTCACGGGATCAGCCCCAGCATTTT.

The chain recombines TRBV7-8 with TRBJ2-5; weak D call: TRBD2 (5 bases). The CDR3 runs to 14 residues. Per the germline V gene, CDR1 is SGHVS and CDR2 is FQNEAQ. V was cut by 5 bases and J by 2 bases, with 12 bases left in between. CDR3 loop: CASSQARVQETQYF. The CDR3, as DNA: TGTGCCAGCAGCCAGGCGAGGGTTCAAGAGACCCAGTACTTC. Full variable domain (rest looked up from reference TRBV7-8 and TRBJ2-5): GAGVSQSPRYKVAKRGQDVALRCDPISGHVSLFWYQQALGQGPEFLTYFQNEAQLDKSGLPSDRFFAERPEGSVSTLKIQRTQQEDSAVYLCASSQARVQETQYFGPGTRLLVL.

The chain links TRBV3-1 (or the pseudogene TRBV3-2) to TRBJ2-7; a weak D match, TRBD2 (6 bases). From germline, CDR1 is LGHDT and CDR2 YNNKEL (reference sequence). The CDR3 is 15 amino acids. Trimming took off 3 bases at V and 2 bases at J, with 14 bases between the two ends. The CDR3 DNA follows: TGTGCCAGCAGCCAGGCTCTAGCGTCCCCCTACGAGCAGTACTTC. Residues: CASSQALASPYEQYF.

V gene TRBV27 combines with J gene TRBJ2-1, with TRBD1 identical over 10 bases. Germline V gene data show CDR1 as MNHEY and CDR2 as SMNVEV (reference sequence). CDR3 length equals 16 residues. J gave up 8 bases and V 5 bases, and 12 bases lay outside the gene matches. The CDR3 sequence is CASSLPGTGELHEQFF. CDR3 nucleotides: TGTGCCAGCAGTCTCCCCGGGACAGGGGAGTTGCATGAGCAGTTCTTC.

J is TRBJ2-7 and V is TRBV29-1; D is uncertain. V lost 4 bases to trimming and J lost 5 bases, with 15 bases between them. This CDR3 comprises 13 residues. Germline loops: CDR1 SQVTM, CDR2 ANQGSEA. CDR3 sequence reads: CSVARHLGDEQYF. The DNA for the CDR3 is TGCAGCGTTGCCCGACACCTTGGGGACGAGCAGTACTTC.

The chain links TRBV12-3 or TRBV12-4 to TRBJ1-2, with D unresolved. The CDR3 has 12 amino acids. V was trimmed by 6 bases and J by 8 bases, leaving 13 bases between them. CDR3 residues: CASSANPLGYTF. In DNA form, the CDR3 reads TGTGCCAGCAGCGCCAACCCTTTAGGCTACACCTTC.

The table lists this clone with a count of one. CDR3 amino acids: CASSLSPGQISGNTIYF. The CDR3 DNA follows: TGTGCCAGCAGTTTATCCCCTGGACAGATCTCTGGAAACACCATATATTTT. The chain combines TRBV28 with TRBJ1-3; the D gene is possibly TRBD1 (6 bases). From germline, CDR1 is MDHEN and CDR2 SYDVKM. The CDR3 spans 17 residues. V lost 1 base, J lost 0 bases, and 13 bases lay in between.

The chain combines TRBV28 with TRBJ2-2; the match to TRBD1 covers 7 bases. V shed 6 bases, J shed 6 bases, and the junction held 16 bases outside the gene matches. CDR1 MDHEN and CDR2 SYDVKM come from the germline V gene. This CDR3 region has 17 residues. The CDR3 sequence: CASRTETGLIVSGELFF. CDR3 nucleotide sequence: TGTGCCAGCAGGACAGAGACAGGGTTGATTGTTTCCGGGGAGCTGTTTTTT.

This chain links TRBV15 with TRBJ2-3; D not resolved. The CDR3 consists of 12 residues. V dropped 5 bases and J dropped 9 bases, with 12 bases sitting between them. CDR1 and CDR2 from the germline V gene are LNHNV and YYDKDF (reference sequence). CDR3 nucleotides: TGTGCCACCAGCCTCGCGCAAAGGACGCAGTATTTT. This encodes CATSLAQRTQYF. Full variable domain (rest looked up from reference TRBV15 and TRBJ2-3): DAMVIQNPRYQVTQFGKPVTLSCSQTLNHNVMYWYQQKSSQAPKLLFHYYDKDFNNEADTPDNFQSRRPNTSFCFLDIRSPGLGDTAMYLCATSLAQRTQYFGPGTRLTVL.

The chain combines TRBV7-2 with TRBJ2-4; 14 positions agree with TRBD2. The V and J ends lost 5 bases and 8 bases, in that order; junction bases with no gene match: 8. Per the germline V gene, CDR1 is SGHTA and CDR2 is FQGNSA. CDR3 size: 16 residues. The CDR3 reads CASSTTTSGGADIQYF. In nucleotides, the CDR3 is TGTGCCAGCAGCACTACGACTAGCGGGGGGGCCGACATTCAGTACTTC. The full variable domain, rest sourced from reference TRBV7-2 and TRBJ2-4, is GAGVSQSPSNKVTEKGKDVELRCDPISGHTALYWYRQSLGQGLEFLIYFQGNSAPDKSGLPSDRFSAERTGGSVSTLTIQRTQQEDSAVYLCASSTTTSGGADIQYFGAGTRLSVL.

This clone appeared once. The V call is TRBV4-3, the J call TRBJ2-7, with 9 bases aligning to TRBD1. The V and J ends lost 1 base and 4 bases, in that order; junction bases with no gene match: 8. CDR1 LGHNA and CDR2 YSLEER come from the germline V gene. CDR3 length: 16 residues. Here the CDR3 DNA reads TGCGCCAGCAGCCAAGGGGTTAGGACAGGGGCGTACGAGCAGTACTTC. Its translation is CASSQGVRTGAYEQYF.

This clone was seen a single time. The V call is TRBV12-3 or TRBV12-4, the J call TRBJ1-5; D not certain. The CDR3 covers 13 residues. Trimming took off 2 bases at V and 4 bases at J, with 6 bases between the two ends. This CDR3 reads CASSLTENQPQHF. DNA of the CDR3: TGTGCCAGCAGTTTAACTGAGAATCAGCCCCAGCATTTT.

This clone was counted between two and nine times. In nucleotides, the CDR3 is TGTGCCAGCAGCTTGCTAAGAGATAGCAATCAGCCCCAGCATTTT. This encodes CASSLLRDSNQPQHF. The chain joins TRBV5-6 to TRBJ1-5; unclear D gene. CDR1 SGHDT and CDR2 YYEEEE come from the germline V gene. The CDR3 covers 15 residues. Trimming removed 1 base from V and 0 bases from J, with 8 bases in between.

The chain has TRBV3-1 (or the pseudogene TRBV3-2) and TRBJ1-3; D remains unclear. The germline V gene encodes CDR1 LGHDT and CDR2 YNNKEL (reference sequence). CDR3 length: 15 residues. V was cut by 4 bases and J by 0 bases, with 10 bases left in between. For the CDR3, the DNA is TGTGCCAGCAGCCCGAGCATACTCTCTGGAAACACCATATATTTT. This encodes CASSPSILSGNTIYF.

This clone was observed a few times. Other nucleotide sequences from this sample produce the same CDR3. J is TRBJ1-5 and V is TRBV30; D is undetermined. Germline V gives CDR1 GTSNPN, CDR2 SVGIG (reference sequence). The CDR3 extends over 13 amino acids. V was pared by 2 bases and J by 4 bases, with 9 bases between. The CDR3 sequence is CAWSSDSNQPQHF. The CDR3 DNA is TGTGCCTGGAGTTCCGACTCTAATCAGCCCCAGCATTTT.

The rearrangement uses TRBV5-4 and TRBJ1-5; D is ambiguous. Germline CDR1 SGHNT, CDR2 YYREEE (reference sequence). The CDR3 spans 15 residues. The germline V and J ends were trimmed by 4 bases and 4 bases, with 15 bases remaining between them. The CDR3 loop reads CASSHKPGDNQPQHF. As DNA, the CDR3 is TGTGCCAGCAGCCACAAACCCGGGGATAATCAGCCCCAGCATTTT.

The V gene is TRBV30, the J gene TRBJ1-5; 10 bases are a match to TRBD1. The CDR3 has 13 amino acids. Trimming at V came to 5 bases and at J to 7 bases, leaving 5 bases not matched to a gene. Looked up from germline, CDR1 is GTSNPN and CDR2 is SVGIG (reference sequence). CDR3 amino acids: CAWDDRGRQPQHF. The CDR3 bases are TGTGCCTGGGACGACAGGGGGCGGCAGCCCCAGCATTTT. Based on the CDR3 plus reference TRBV30 and TRBJ1-5, the full variable domain is SQTIHQWPATLVQPVGSPLSLECTVEGTSNPNLYWYRQAAGRGLQLLFYSVGIGQISSEVPQNLSASRPQDRQFILSSKKLLLSDSGFYLCAWDDRGRQPQHFGDGTRLSIL.

This sequence joins TRBV6-2 or TRBV6-3 and TRBJ1-3; 11 bases are shared with TRBD1. This CDR3 spans 16 amino acids. Germline-derived CDR1 and CDR2 are MNHEY and SVGEGT. V lost 6 bases to trimming and J lost 4 bases; unmatched junction nucleotides: 8. For the CDR3, the DNA is TGTGCCAGCAGCGACGGACAGGGGGCTTTCGGAAACACCATATATTTT. It specifies CASSDGQGAFGNTIYF.

For this clone: The same CDR3 also results from other DNA sequences found in this sample. The chain uses TRBV12-3 or TRBV12-4 and TRBJ2-7; 7 nucleotides agree with TRBD1. The CDR3 is 12 residues long. After removal of 5 bases from V and 3 bases from J, the junction contained 1 base not matched to a gene. The CDR3 spells CASSRDSYEQYF. In DNA form, the CDR3 reads TGTGCCAGCAGTAGGGACAGCTACGAGCAGTACTTC.